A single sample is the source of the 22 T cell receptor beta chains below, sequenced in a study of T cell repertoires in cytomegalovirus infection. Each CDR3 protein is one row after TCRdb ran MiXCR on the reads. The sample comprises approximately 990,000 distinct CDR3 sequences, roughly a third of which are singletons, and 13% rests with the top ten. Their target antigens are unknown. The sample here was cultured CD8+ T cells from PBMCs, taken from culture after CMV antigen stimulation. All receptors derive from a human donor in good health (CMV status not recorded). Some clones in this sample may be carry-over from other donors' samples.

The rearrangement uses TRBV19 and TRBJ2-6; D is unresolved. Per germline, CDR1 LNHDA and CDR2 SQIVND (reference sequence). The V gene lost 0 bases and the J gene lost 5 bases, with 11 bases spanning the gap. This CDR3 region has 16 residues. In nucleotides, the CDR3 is TGTGCCAGTAGTATAGATGGATCGATCTGGGCCAACGTCCTGACTTTC. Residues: CASSIDGSIWANVLTF.

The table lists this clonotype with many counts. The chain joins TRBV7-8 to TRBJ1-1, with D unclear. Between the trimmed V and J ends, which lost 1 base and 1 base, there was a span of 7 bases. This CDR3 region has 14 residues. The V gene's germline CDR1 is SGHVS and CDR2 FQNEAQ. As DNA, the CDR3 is TGTGCCAGCAGCTTAGGGGCAGCGAACACTGAAGCTTTCTTT. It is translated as CASSLGAANTEAFF.

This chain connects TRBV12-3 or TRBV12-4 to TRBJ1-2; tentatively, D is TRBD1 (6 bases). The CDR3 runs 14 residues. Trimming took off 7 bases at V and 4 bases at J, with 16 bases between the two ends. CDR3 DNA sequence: TGTGCCAGCACCCAAGGGGGGGGAGGCTATGGCTACACCTTC. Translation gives CASTQGGGGYGYTF.

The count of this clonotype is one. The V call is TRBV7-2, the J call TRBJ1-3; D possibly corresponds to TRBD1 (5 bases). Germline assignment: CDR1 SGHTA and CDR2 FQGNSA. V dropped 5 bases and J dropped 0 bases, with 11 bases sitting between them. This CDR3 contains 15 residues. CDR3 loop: CTSSLGRNSGNTIYF. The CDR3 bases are TGTACCAGCAGCCTGGGACGGAACTCTGGAAACACCATATATTTT.

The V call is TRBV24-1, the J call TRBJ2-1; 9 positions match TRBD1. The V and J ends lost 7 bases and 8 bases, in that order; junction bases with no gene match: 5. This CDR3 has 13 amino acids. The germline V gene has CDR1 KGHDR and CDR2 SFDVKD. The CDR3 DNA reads TGTGCCACCAGAGGGACAGGGCTCGATGAGCAGTTCTTC. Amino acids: CATRGTGLDEQFF.

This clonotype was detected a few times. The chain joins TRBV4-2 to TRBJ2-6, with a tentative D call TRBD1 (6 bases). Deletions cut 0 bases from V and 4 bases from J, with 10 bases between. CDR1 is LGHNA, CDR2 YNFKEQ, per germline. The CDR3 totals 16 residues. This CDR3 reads CASSQEGGYGANVLTF. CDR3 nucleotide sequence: TGTGCCAGCAGCCAAGAAGGGGGTTACGGGGCCAACGTCCTGACTTTC.

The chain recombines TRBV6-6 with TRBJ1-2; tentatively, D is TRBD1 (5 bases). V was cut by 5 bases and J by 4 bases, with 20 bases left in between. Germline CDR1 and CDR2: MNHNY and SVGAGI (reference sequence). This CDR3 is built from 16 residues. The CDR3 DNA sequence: TGTGCCAGCAGTCCCTCCACCATCGACAGACTCTATGGCTACACCTTC. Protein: CASSPSTIDRLYGYTF.

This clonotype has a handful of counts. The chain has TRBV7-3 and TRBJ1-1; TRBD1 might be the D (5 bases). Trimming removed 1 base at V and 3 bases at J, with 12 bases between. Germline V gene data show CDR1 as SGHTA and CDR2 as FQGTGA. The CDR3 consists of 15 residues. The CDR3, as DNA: TGTGCCAGCAGCTTAAACGGGGGACCTGACACTGAAGCTTTCTTT. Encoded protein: CASSLNGGPDTEAFF.

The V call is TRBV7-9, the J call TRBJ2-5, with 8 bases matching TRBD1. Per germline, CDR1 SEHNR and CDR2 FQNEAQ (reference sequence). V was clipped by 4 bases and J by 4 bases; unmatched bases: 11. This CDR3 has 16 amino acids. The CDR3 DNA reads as TGTGCCAGCAGCTCGGGGGTGACAGGGGACGGAGAGACCCAGTACTTC. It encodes CASSSGVTGDGETQYF.

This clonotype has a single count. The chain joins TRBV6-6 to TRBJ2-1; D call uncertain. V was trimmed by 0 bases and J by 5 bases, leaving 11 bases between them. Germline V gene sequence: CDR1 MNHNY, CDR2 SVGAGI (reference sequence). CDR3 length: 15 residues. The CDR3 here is CASSYSAQADNEQFF. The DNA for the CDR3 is TGTGCCAGCAGTTACTCGGCCCAGGCCGACAATGAGCAGTTCTTC.

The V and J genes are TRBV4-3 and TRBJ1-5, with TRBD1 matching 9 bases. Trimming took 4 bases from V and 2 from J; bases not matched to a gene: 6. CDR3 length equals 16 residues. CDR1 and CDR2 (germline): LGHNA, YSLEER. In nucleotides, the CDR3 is TGCGCCAGCAGCCCCACCAGGACAGGGGGCAATCAGCCCCAGCATTTT. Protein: CASSPTRTGGNQPQHF.

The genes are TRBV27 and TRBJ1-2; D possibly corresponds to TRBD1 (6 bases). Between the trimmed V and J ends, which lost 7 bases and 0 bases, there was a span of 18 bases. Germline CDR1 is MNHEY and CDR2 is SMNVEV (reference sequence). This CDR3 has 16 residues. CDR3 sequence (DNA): TGTGCCAGCACCTCCTTTGCGACAGGAGCTAACTATGGCTACACCTTC. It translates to CASTSFATGANYGYTF.

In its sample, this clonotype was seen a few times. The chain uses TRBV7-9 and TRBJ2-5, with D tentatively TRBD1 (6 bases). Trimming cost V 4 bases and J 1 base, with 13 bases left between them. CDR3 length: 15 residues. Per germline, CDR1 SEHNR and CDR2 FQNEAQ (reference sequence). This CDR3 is CASSSPLDSQETQYF. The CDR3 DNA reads TGTGCCAGCAGCTCCCCTTTGGACAGCCAAGAGACCCAGTACTTC.

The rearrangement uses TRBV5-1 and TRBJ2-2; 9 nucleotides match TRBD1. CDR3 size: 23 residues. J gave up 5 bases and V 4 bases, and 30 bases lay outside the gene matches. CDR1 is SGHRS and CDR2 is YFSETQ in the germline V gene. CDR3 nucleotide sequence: TGCGCCAGCAGCCTAGACCCTTTCACAGGGGGCGCCTCGATCGGTAGGAGTACCGGGGAGCTGTTTTTT. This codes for CASSLDPFTGGASIGRSTGELFF.

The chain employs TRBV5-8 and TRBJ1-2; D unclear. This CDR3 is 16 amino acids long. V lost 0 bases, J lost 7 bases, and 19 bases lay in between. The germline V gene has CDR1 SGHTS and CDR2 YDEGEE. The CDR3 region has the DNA TGTGCCAGCAGCTTGGCCTTGACCCTGGAATTTGGTGGCTACACCTTC. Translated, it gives CASSLALTLEFGGYTF.

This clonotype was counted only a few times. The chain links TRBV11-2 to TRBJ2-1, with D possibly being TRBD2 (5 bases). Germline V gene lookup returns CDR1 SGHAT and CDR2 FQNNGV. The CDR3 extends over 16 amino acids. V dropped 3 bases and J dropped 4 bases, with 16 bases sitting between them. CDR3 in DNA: TGTGCCAGCAGCTTTAGAGGGTCAAACCCTTACAATGAGCAGTTCTTC. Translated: CASSFRGSNPYNEQFF.

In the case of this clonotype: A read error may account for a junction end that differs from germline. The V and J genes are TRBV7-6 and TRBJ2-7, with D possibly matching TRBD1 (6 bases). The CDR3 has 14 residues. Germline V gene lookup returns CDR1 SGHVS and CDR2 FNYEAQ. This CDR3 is CASSLDQGNYVQYF. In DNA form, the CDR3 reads TGTGCCAGCAGCTTAGATCAGGGGAACTACGTGCAGTACTTC. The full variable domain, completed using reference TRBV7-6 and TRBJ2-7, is GAGVSQSPRYKVTKRGQDVALRCDPISGHVSLYWYRQALGQGPEFLTYFNYEAQQDKSGLPNDRFSAERPEGSISTLTIQRTEQRDSAMYRCASSLDQGNYVQYFGPGTRLTVT.

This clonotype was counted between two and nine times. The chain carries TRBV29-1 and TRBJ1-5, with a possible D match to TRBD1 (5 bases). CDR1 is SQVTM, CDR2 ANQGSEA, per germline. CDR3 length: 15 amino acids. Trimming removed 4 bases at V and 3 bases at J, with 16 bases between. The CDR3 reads CSVVLWEGNNQPQHF. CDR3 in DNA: TGCAGCGTTGTTCTTTGGGAGGGGAACAATCAGCCCCAGCATTTT.

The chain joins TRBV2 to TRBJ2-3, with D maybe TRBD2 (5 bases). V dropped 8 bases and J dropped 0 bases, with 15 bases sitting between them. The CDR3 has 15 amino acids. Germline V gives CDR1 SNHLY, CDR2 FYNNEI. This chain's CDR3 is CASFTPSSSTDTQYF. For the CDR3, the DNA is TGTGCCAGCTTTACCCCTAGCTCTAGCACAGATACGCAGTATTTT.

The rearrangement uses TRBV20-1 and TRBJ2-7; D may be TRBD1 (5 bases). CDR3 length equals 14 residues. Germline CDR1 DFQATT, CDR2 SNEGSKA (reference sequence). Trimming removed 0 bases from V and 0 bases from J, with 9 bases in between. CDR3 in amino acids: CSARDRQFSYEQYF. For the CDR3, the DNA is TGCAGTGCTAGAGATCGACAGTTCTCCTACGAGCAGTACTTC.

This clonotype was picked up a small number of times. The CDR3 sequence: CASSVPQYTGELFF. The CDR3 nucleotides read TGTGCCAGCAGCGTCCCCCAGTACACCGGGGAGCTGTTTTTT. The chain uses TRBV7-8 and TRBJ2-2; D call uncertain. V shed 5 bases and J shed 3 bases, with 10 bases lying between them. This CDR3 region has 14 residues. Looked up from germline, CDR1 is SGHVS and CDR2 is FQNEAQ.

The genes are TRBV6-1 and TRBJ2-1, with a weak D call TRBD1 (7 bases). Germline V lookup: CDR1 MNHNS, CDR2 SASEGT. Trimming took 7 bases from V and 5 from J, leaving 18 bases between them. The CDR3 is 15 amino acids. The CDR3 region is CASTGGLTGDNEQFF. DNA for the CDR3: TGTGCCAGCACCGGAGGGCTAACAGGGGACAATGAGCAGTTCTTC.